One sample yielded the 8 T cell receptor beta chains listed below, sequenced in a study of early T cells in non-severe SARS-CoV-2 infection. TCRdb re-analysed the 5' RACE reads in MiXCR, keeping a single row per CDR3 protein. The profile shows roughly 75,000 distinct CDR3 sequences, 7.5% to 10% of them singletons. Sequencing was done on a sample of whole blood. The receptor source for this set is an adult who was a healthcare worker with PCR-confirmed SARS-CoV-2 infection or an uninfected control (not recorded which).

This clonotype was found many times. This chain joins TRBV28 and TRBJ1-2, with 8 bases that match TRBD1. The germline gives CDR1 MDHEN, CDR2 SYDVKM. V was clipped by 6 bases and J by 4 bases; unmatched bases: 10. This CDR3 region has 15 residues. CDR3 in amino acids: CASSSRDRTFYGYTF. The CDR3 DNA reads TGTGCCAGCAGCAGCCGGGACAGGACTTTCTATGGCTACACCTTC.

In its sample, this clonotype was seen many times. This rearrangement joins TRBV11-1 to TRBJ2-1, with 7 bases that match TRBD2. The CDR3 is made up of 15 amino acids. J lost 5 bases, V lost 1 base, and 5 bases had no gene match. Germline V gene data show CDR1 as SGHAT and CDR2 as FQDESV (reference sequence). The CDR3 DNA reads TGTGCCAGCAGCTTAGGGAGCGGGACCCACAATGAGCAGTTCTTC. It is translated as CASSLGSGTHNEQFF.

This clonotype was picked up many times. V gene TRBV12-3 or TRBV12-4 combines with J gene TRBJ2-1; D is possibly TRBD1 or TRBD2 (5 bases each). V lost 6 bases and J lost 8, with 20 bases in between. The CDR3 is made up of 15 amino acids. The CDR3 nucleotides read TGTGCCAGCAGGGGTTGGGGGAGCGGAACGGATGAGCAGTTCTTC. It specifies CASRGWGSGTDEQFF.

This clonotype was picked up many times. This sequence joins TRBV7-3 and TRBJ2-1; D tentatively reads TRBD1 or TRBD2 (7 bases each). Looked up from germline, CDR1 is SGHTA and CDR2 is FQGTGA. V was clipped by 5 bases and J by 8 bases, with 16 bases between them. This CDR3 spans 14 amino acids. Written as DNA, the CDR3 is TGTGCCAGCAGCCCCCTCCCAGGGGGGGATGAGCAGTTCTTC. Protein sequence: CASSPLPGGDEQFF.

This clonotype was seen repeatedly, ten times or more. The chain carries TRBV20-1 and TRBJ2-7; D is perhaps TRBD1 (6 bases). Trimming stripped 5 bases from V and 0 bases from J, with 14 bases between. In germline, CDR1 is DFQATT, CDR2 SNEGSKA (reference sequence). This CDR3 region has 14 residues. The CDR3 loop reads CSAPRQGSSYEQYF. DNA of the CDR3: TGCAGTGCTCCTCGGCAGGGGAGCTCCTACGAGCAGTACTTC.

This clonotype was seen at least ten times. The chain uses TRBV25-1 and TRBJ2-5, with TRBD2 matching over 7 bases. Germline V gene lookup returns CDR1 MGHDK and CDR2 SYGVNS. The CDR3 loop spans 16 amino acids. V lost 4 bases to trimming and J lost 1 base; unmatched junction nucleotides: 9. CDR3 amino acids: CASSVSRDYPQETQYF. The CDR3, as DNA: TGTGCCAGCAGTGTTTCCCGGGACTACCCCCAAGAGACCCAGTACTTC.

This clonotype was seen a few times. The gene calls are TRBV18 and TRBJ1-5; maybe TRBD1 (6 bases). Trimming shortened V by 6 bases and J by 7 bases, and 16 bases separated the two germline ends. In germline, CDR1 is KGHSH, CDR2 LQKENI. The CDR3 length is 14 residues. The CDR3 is CASSPGSGVQPQHF. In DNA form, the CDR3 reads TGTGCCAGCTCCCCCGGGTCAGGGGTCCAGCCCCAGCATTTT.

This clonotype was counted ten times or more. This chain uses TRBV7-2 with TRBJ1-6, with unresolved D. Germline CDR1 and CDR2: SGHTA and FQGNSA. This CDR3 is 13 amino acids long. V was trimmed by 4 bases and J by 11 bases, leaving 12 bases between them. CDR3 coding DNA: TGTGCCAGCAGCTACACCCGGCCCGCACCCCTCCACTTT. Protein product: CASSYTRPAPLHF.